This TCR beta chain was retrieved from a study of human T cells and chemical hapten exposure. Trimming shortened V by 6 bases and J by 9 bases, and 18 bases separated the two germline ends. In germline, CDR1 is SGHTA, CDR2 FQGNSA. The CDR3 totals 14 residues. Each CDR3 protein gets one entry after TCRdb re-called the RACE reads with MiXCR. The sample has fewer than 140,000 distinct CDR3 sequences, approximately 12% seen once. Specified time point: pre-sensitization, week 0. Treatment meaning: therapeutic diphenylcyclopropenone sensitization with weekly scalp DPC. The input for sequencing was whole blood, taken in connection with sensitization to the hapten diphenylcyclopropenone (DPC). V gene TRBV7-2 combines with J gene TRBJ2-1; D may be TRBD2 (5 bases). The receptor's source is a woman aged 50 to 60 with alopecia areata. Some clones in this sample may be carry-over from other donors' samples. The CDR3 sequence: CASSYHSVGIEQFF. CDR3 in DNA: TGTGCCAGCAGTTATCACTCAGTCGGGATTGAGCAGTTCTTC.